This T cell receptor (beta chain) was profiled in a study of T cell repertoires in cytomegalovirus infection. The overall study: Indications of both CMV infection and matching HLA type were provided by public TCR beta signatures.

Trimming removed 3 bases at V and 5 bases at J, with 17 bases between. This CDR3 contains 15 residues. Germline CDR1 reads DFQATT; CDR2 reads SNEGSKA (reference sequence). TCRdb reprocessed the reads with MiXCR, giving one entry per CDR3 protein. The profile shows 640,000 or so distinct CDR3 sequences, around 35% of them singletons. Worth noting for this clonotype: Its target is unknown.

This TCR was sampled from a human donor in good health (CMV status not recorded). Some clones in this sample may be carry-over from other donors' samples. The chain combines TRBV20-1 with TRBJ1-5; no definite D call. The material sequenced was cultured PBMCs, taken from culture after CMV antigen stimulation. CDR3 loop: CSASPGSGRDQPQHF. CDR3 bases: TGCAGTGCTAGTCCCGGTTCCGGTCGGGATCAGCCCCAGCATTTT.